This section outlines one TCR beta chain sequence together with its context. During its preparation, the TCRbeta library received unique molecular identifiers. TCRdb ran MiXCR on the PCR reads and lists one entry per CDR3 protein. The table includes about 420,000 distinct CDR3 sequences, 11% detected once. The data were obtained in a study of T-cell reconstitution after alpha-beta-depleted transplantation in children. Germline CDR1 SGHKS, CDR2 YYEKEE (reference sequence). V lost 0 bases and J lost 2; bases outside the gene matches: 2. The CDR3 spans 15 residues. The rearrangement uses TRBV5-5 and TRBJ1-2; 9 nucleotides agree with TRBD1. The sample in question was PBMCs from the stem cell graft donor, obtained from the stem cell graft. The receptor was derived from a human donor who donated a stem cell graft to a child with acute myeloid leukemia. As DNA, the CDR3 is TGTGCCAGCAGCTTGGTTGGGACAGGGAACTATGGCTACACCTTC. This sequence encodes CASSLVGTGNYGYTF.